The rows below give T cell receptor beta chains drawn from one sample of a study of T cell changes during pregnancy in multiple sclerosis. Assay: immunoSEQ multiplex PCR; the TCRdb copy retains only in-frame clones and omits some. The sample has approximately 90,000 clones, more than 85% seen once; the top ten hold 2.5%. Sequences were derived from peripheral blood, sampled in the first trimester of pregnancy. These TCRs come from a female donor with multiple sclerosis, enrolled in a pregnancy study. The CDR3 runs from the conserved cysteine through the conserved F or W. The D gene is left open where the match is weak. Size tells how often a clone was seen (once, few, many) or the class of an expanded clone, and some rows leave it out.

cdr3_aa: CSVSLGGEGTEAFF
cdr3_nt: TGCAGCGTCTCGTTGGGGGGGGAAGGCACTGAAGCTTTCTTT
j_call: TRBJ1-1
d_call: NA
clone_size: NA
v_call: TRBV29-1

cdr3_aa: CASSLARVGETQYF
cdr3_nt: TGTGCTAGCAGCTTAGCGCGGGTTGGAGAGACCCAGTACTTC
j_call: TRBJ2-5
d_call: NA
clone_size: once
v_call: TRBV7-7

cdr3_aa: CASSLGGTSYSYEQYF
cdr3_nt: TGTGCTAGCAGCTTAGGAGGGACTAGCTATTCCTACGAGCAGTACTTC
j_call: TRBJ2-7
d_call: TRBD2
clone_size: NA
v_call: TRBV7-7

cdr3_aa: CASNYLRGQTSNSYNSPLHF
cdr3_nt: TGTGCCAGCAATTACCTTCGGGGACAAACGTCTAACTCCTATAATTCACCCCTCCACTTT
j_call: TRBJ1-6
d_call: NA
clone_size: NA
v_call: TRBV28

cdr3_aa: CSVDIGGVYNEQFF
cdr3_nt: TGCAGCGTTGATATCGGGGGGGTCTACAATGAGCAGTTCTTC
j_call: TRBJ2-1
d_call: TRBD2
clone_size: NA
v_call: TRBV29-1

cdr3_aa: CASSIWASNNEKLFF
cdr3_nt: TGTGCCAGTAGTATTTGGGCCAGTAATAATGAAAAACTGTTTTTT
j_call: TRBJ1-4
d_call: NA
clone_size: NA
v_call: TRBV19

cdr3_aa: CASGKGARETQYF
cdr3_nt: TGTGCCAGCGGTAAGGGGGCAAGGGAGACCCAGTACTTC
j_call: TRBJ2-5
d_call: TRBD1
clone_size: NA
v_call: TRBV9

cdr3_aa: CASSLGADPYEQYF
cdr3_nt: TGTGCCAGCAGCTTAGGGGCAGATCCCTACGAGCAGTACTTC
j_call: TRBJ2-7
d_call: NA
clone_size: once
v_call: TRBV7-3

cdr3_aa: CASSPDRVETQYF
cdr3_nt: TGTGCCAGCAGCCCTGACAGGGTTGAGACCCAGTACTTC
j_call: TRBJ2-5
d_call: TRBD1
clone_size: NA
v_call: TRBV7-9

cdr3_aa: CASSYSGPEVNEQFF
cdr3_nt: TGCGCCAGCAGCTACTCGGGTCCGGAGGTCAATGAGCAGTTCTTC
j_call: TRBJ2-1
d_call: NA
clone_size: NA
v_call: TRBV4-1

cdr3_aa: CAWSRDRDFLNTGELFF
cdr3_nt: TGTGCCTGGAGCCGGGACAGGGATTTTTTAAACACCGGGGAGCTGTTTTTT
j_call: TRBJ2-2
d_call: TRBD1
clone_size: NA
v_call: TRBV30

cdr3_aa: CASSDRGISYEQYF
cdr3_nt: TGTGCCAGCAGTGACAGGGGTATCTCCTACGAGCAGTACTTC
j_call: TRBJ2-7
d_call: NA
clone_size: NA
v_call: TRBV2

cdr3_aa: CASSRDRGHEKLFF
cdr3_nt: TGTGCCAGCAGCCGGGACAGGGGGCACGAAAAACTGTTTTTT
j_call: TRBJ1-4
d_call: TRBD1
clone_size: NA
v_call: TRBV28

cdr3_aa: CASSVNGEVGTQYF
cdr3_nt: TGTGCCAGCAGCGTAAATGGGGAGGTGGGGACCCAGTACTTC
j_call: TRBJ2-5
d_call: NA
clone_size: NA
v_call: TRBV9

cdr3_aa: CASSPGTSGRDYSYEQYF
cdr3_nt: TGTGCCAGCAGCCCTGGGACTAGCGGGAGGGACTACTCCTACGAGCAGTACTTC
j_call: TRBJ2-7
d_call: TRBD2
clone_size: NA
v_call: TRBV7-6

cdr3_aa: CASSIGHYNEQFF
cdr3_nt: TGTGCCAGCAGTATAGGACACTACAATGAGCAGTTCTTC
j_call: TRBJ2-1
d_call: NA
clone_size: NA
v_call: TRBV27

cdr3_aa: CTSNTLGTMNTEAFF
cdr3_nt: TGTACCAGCAATACCCTGGGTACTATGAACACTGAAGCTTTCTTT
j_call: TRBJ1-1
d_call: NA
clone_size: NA
v_call: TRBV11-2

cdr3_aa: CASSRDSGTIIPNDSPLHF
cdr3_nt: TGTGCCAGCAGCAGAGACTCCGGGACAATCATCCCCAACGATTCACCCCTCCACTTT
j_call: TRBJ1-6
d_call: NA
clone_size: NA
v_call: TRBV7-9

cdr3_aa: CSVDGTGYEQYF
cdr3_nt: TGCAGCGTTGACGGGACAGGGTACGAGCAGTACTTC
j_call: TRBJ2-7
d_call: TRBD1
clone_size: NA
v_call: TRBV29-1

cdr3_aa: CASSTANNYGYTF
cdr3_nt: TGTGCCAGCTCGACAGCCAATAACTATGGCTACACCTTC
j_call: TRBJ1-2
d_call: NA
clone_size: NA
v_call: TRBV19

cdr3_aa: CASKEQGNTGELFF
cdr3_nt: TGTGCCAGCAAGGAACAGGGGAACACCGGGGAGCTGTTTTTT
j_call: TRBJ2-2
d_call: NA
clone_size: NA
v_call: TRBV7-8

cdr3_aa: CASSFSGLPYEQYF
cdr3_nt: TGTGCCAGCAGCTTCTCTGGGCTCCCCTACGAGCAGTACTTC
j_call: TRBJ2-7
d_call: NA
clone_size: few
v_call: TRBV5-6

cdr3_aa: CASREGAVQPQHF
cdr3_nt: TGTGCCAGCAGGGAGGGTGCAGTTCAGCCCCAGCATTTT
j_call: TRBJ1-5
d_call: NA
clone_size: NA
v_call: TRBV28

cdr3_aa: CASSQSEAGNTIYF
cdr3_nt: TGCGCCAGCAGTCAATCAGAGGCTGGAAACACCATATATTTT
j_call: TRBJ1-3
d_call: NA
clone_size: NA
v_call: TRBV23-1

cdr3_aa: CASGELAGQISSSYNSPLHF
cdr3_nt: TGCGCCAGCGGAGAGTTAGCGGGACAGATTTCAAGCTCCTATAATTCACCCCTCCACTTT
j_call: TRBJ1-6
d_call: TRBD1
clone_size: NA
v_call: TRBV23-1

cdr3_aa: CASSVFTGAGTEAFF
cdr3_nt: TGTGCCAGCAGCGTATTTACAGGGGCAGGCACTGAAGCTTTCTTT
j_call: TRBJ1-1
d_call: TRBD1
clone_size: NA
v_call: TRBV7-8

cdr3_aa: CASTRQVLNTEAFF
cdr3_nt: TGTGCCAGCACCAGACAGGTTTTGAACACTGAAGCTTTCTTT
j_call: TRBJ1-1
d_call: NA
clone_size: NA
v_call: TRBV2

cdr3_aa: CASSGGTLGQETQYF
cdr3_nt: TGTGCCAGTAGTGGCGGGACCCTAGGCCAAGAGACCCAGTACTTC
j_call: TRBJ2-5
d_call: NA
clone_size: NA
v_call: TRBV19

cdr3_aa: CASSQSASGNYGYTF
cdr3_nt: TGTGCCAGCAGCCAATCGGCCAGTGGTAACTATGGCTACACCTTC
j_call: TRBJ1-2
d_call: NA
clone_size: few
v_call: TRBV16

cdr3_aa: CAWSSGGGGYGYTF
cdr3_nt: TGTGCCTGGAGCTCCGGGGGCGGGGGGTATGGCTACACCTTC
j_call: TRBJ1-2
d_call: NA
clone_size: NA
v_call: TRBV30

cdr3_aa: CASSLGAGANTEAFF
cdr3_nt: TGTGCCAGCAGCTTGGGGGCAGGGGCGAACACTGAAGCTTTCTTT
j_call: TRBJ1-1
d_call: NA
clone_size: once
v_call: TRBV5-8

cdr3_aa: CASSLGARVWEQYF
cdr3_nt: TGTGCCAGCAGCTTGGGCGCCAGGGTGTGGGAGCAGTACTTC
j_call: TRBJ2-7
d_call: NA
clone_size: once
v_call: TRBV5-6

cdr3_aa: CASSSQSPLHF
cdr3_nt: TGTGCCAGCAGCTCACAATCACCCCTCCACTTT
j_call: TRBJ1-6
d_call: NA
clone_size: NA
v_call: TRBV11-2

cdr3_aa: CASSLGLAGGGEQFF
cdr3_nt: TGTGCCAGCAGCCTGGGACTAGCGGGGGGGGGTGAGCAGTTCTTC
j_call: TRBJ2-1
d_call: TRBD2
clone_size: NA
v_call: TRBV2

cdr3_aa: CASSETYGTGELFF
cdr3_nt: TGTGCCAGCAGCGAGACATACGGCACCGGGGAGCTGTTTTTT
j_call: TRBJ2-2
d_call: NA
clone_size: NA
v_call: TRBV6-1

cdr3_aa: CASSFLPDTQYF
cdr3_nt: TGTGCCAGCAGTTTCCTACCCGATACGCAGTATTTT
j_call: TRBJ2-3
d_call: NA
clone_size: NA
v_call: TRBV2

cdr3_aa: CASSKWHVYGYTF
cdr3_nt: TGTGCCAGCAGCAAATGGCATGTCTATGGCTACACCTTC
j_call: TRBJ1-2
d_call: NA
clone_size: once
v_call: TRBV21-1

cdr3_aa: CAWWAGAGDEQFF
cdr3_nt: TGTGCCTGGTGGGCGGGGGCCGGGGATGAGCAGTTCTTC
j_call: TRBJ2-1
d_call: NA
clone_size: NA
v_call: TRBV30

cdr3_aa: CASSLAVPNEQFF
cdr3_nt: TGTGCCAGCAGCTTAGCGGTACCCAATGAGCAGTTCTTC
j_call: TRBJ2-1
d_call: NA
clone_size: NA
v_call: TRBV7-3

cdr3_aa: CSVDGQGATNTEAFF
cdr3_nt: TGCAGCGTTGATGGACAGGGGGCGACGAACACTGAAGCTTTCTTT
j_call: TRBJ1-1
d_call: TRBD1
clone_size: NA
v_call: TRBV29-1

cdr3_aa: CASSLAQSRREGNTEAFF
cdr3_nt: TGTGCCAGCAGCTTGGCACAATCCAGAAGGGAGGGGAACACTGAAGCTTTCTTT
j_call: TRBJ1-1
d_call: NA
clone_size: NA
v_call: TRBV5-8